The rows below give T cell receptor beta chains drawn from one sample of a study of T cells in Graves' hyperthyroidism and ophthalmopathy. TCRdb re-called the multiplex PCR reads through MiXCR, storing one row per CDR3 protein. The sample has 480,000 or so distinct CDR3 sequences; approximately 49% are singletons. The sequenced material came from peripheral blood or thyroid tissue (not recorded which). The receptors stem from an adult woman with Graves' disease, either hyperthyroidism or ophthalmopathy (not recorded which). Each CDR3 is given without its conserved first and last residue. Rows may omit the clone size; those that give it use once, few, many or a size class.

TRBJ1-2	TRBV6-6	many	ASSYQKSYT
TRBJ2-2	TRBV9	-	ASSVLENTGGLF
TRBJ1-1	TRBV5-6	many	ASSLVGLDTEAF
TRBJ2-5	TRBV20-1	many	SALRREWEETQY
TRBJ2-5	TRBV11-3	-	ASLFRSFGKGLQETQY
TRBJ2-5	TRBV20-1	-	SADPGPRTGLQETQY
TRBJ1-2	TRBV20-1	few	SARDRDRGPQSYGYT
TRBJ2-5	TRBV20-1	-	SASQGGEETQY
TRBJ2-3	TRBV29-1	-	SALPHGTDTQY
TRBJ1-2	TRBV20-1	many	SPGQGISDGYT